One sample yielded the 25 T cell receptor beta chains listed below, sequenced in a study of vaccination effects on CD4 cells after COVID-19. Using viral peptide pools, the ViraFEST assay grew out antigen-specific CD4+ T cells prior to sequencing. When around nine days of culture had elapsed, CD4+ T cells were isolated. Participants were vaccinated with two doses of either the BNT162b2 or mRNA-1273 vaccine. The assay was immunoSEQ multiplex PCR, and TCRdb's table has in-frame clones only and misses some. This table holds 20,000 to 25,000 clones, roughly 80% found once. Antigens for these TCRs are unknown. The source material was CD4+ T cells from PBMCs cultured with SARS-CoV-2 spike peptides, sampled after COVID-19 vaccination. Receptors were obtained from a human donor who received a COVID-19 vaccine. Some clones in this sample may be carry-over from other donors' samples.

The genes are TRBV4-3 and TRBJ1-2, with D unresolved. The CDR3 has 13 residues. Germline CDR1 is LGHNA and CDR2 is YSLEER. V was clipped by 0 bases and J by 8 bases, with 10 bases between them. The CDR3 DNA reads as TGCGCCAGCAGCCAAGATTCATTGGGCGGCTACACCTTC. This encodes CASSQDSLGGYTF.

The CDR3: CASSRTGGYGETQYF. The CDR3 DNA follows: TGTGCCAGCAGTCGGACAGGGGGTTACGGGGAGACCCAGTACTTC. The rearrangement uses TRBV3-1 (or the pseudogene TRBV3-2) and TRBJ2-5, with 10 bases fitting TRBD1. From germline, CDR1 is LGHDT and CDR2 YNNKEL (reference sequence). V lost 6 bases to trimming and J lost 5 bases; unmatched junction nucleotides: 9. CDR3 length: 15 amino acids.

This clone was observed a few times. J is TRBJ1-2 and V is TRBV18; D might be TRBD1 (5 bases). In germline, CDR1 is KGHSH, CDR2 LQKENI. V lost 2 bases and J lost 4, with 11 bases in between. This CDR3 contains 14 residues. The CDR3 nucleotides are TGTGCCAGCTCACCAGGTGACAGTTTCTATGGCTACACCTTC. It codes for CASSPGDSFYGYTF.

The chain couples TRBV7-9 to TRBJ2-3; a possible D gene is TRBD2 (6 bases). This CDR3 is 13 amino acids long. Germline V gives CDR1 SEHNR, CDR2 FQNEAQ (reference sequence). V lost 3 bases and J lost 9, with 13 bases in between. The CDR3 DNA is TGTGCCAGCAGCTTTGAGACTAGGGAGACGCAGTATTTT. Protein: CASSFETRETQYF.

J is TRBJ1-2 and V is TRBV5-1; D possibly corresponds to TRBD1 (5 bases). Germline V gene lookup returns CDR1 SGHRS and CDR2 YFSETQ. This CDR3 is 14 amino acids long. V lost 0 bases and J 5 bases, leaving 11 bases between the germline ends. The CDR3: CASSLGQLSYGYTF. The CDR3 DNA sequence: TGCGCCAGCAGCTTGGGACAGCTTTCATATGGCTACACCTTC.

The chain has TRBV6-5 and TRBJ1-3; 7 nucleotides align to TRBD1. The V and J ends lost 6 bases and 3 bases, in that order; junction bases with no gene match: 8. CDR3 length: 15 residues. Germline V gene sequence: CDR1 MNHEY, CDR2 SVGAGI. This chain's CDR3 is CASRQGTVGGNTIYF. CDR3 bases: TGTGCCAGCAGGCAAGGGACAGTTGGTGGAAACACCATATATTTT.

The rearrangement links TRBV5-8 to TRBJ1-2; weak D call: TRBD1 (6 bases). CDR1 is SGHTS and CDR2 is YDEGEE in the germline V gene. Trimming cost V 1 base and J 3 bases, with 10 bases left between them. CDR3 length: 14 residues. The CDR3 here is CASSLSTGHYGYTF. Here the CDR3 DNA reads TGTGCCAGCAGCTTGAGCACAGGGCACTATGGCTACACCTTC.

The DNA for the CDR3 is TGTGCCTGGAGTGTACTCTCGCGAGAGACCCAGTACTTC. It specifies CAWSVLSRETQYF. The chain recombines TRBV30 with TRBJ2-5; D not resolved. The V end was cut by 0 bases, the J end by 4 bases, with 9 bases between. CDR1 GTSNPN and CDR2 SVGIG come from the germline V gene (reference sequence). The CDR3 spans 13 residues.

The gene calls are TRBV7-2 and TRBJ1-4; perhaps TRBD1 as D (6 bases). Trimming took off 5 bases at V and 7 bases at J, with 11 bases between the two ends. CDR3 size: 13 residues. Looked up from germline, CDR1 is SGHTA and CDR2 is FQGNSA. CDR3 nucleotides: TGTGCCAGCAGCCCATTAGGGGGTGAAAAACTGTTTTTT. Amino acid sequence: CASSPLGGEKLFF.

This chain uses TRBV29-1 with TRBJ2-6; D is unresolved. Per the germline V gene, CDR1 is SQVTM and CDR2 is ANQGSEA. V dropped 4 bases and J dropped 4 bases, with 8 bases sitting between them. The CDR3 runs to 13 residues. CDR3 in amino acids: CSVGLWGANVLTF. As DNA, the CDR3 is TGCAGCGTTGGCCTGTGGGGGGCCAACGTCCTGACTTTC.

The chain uses TRBV5-1 and TRBJ2-2; the D gene is possibly TRBD2 (7 bases). Germline-derived CDR1 and CDR2 are SGHRS and YFSETQ. Deletions cut 4 bases from V and 5 bases from J, with 15 bases between. The CDR3 extends over 15 amino acids. The chain's CDR3 is CASSERGGYTGELFF. The CDR3 DNA reads TGCGCCAGCAGCGAGAGGGGGGGCTATACCGGGGAGCTGTTTTTT.

The chain links TRBV3-1 (or the pseudogene TRBV3-2) to TRBJ1-5; tentatively, D is TRBD1 (6 bases). The CDR3 is made up of 15 amino acids. Germline V lookup: CDR1 LGHDT, CDR2 YNNKEL (reference sequence). The V gene lost 1 base and the J gene lost 2 bases, with 9 bases spanning the gap. The CDR3 is CASSQGSGGNQPQHF. CDR3 sequence (DNA): TGTGCCAGCAGCCAAGGTTCAGGGGGCAATCAGCCCCAGCATTTT.

This chain links TRBV29-1 with TRBJ1-2; D is ambiguous. Germline assignment: CDR1 SQVTM and CDR2 ANQGSEA. The ends were cut back, 6 bases at V and 10 bases at J, with 15 bases in the middle. This CDR3 is 11 amino acids long. In DNA, the CDR3 is TGCAGCGTCGACCTGGGGAGAGCCTACACCTTC. Its protein is CSVDLGRAYTF.

This chain links TRBV7-2 with TRBJ1-2; no definite D call. The CDR3 consists of 16 residues. V was shortened by 7 bases and J by 2 bases, with 20 bases between the two germline ends. Germline CDR1 reads SGHTA; CDR2 reads FQGNSA. CDR3 nucleotides: TGTGCCAGCAACCCCGGCCCGGCAGCAGGAAACTATGGCTACACCTTC. Translation: CASNPGPAAGNYGYTF.

This clone occurred a few times. The CDR3 reads CASSRGDRGGGKEQFF. Here the CDR3 DNA reads TGTGCCAGTAGTAGGGGGGACAGGGGAGGTGGCAAGGAGCAGTTCTTC. V usage is TRBV19 and J usage is TRBJ2-1; 10 nucleotides match TRBD1. Germline V gene sequence: CDR1 LNHDA, CDR2 SQIVND (reference sequence). V was pared by 4 bases and J by 10 bases, with 13 bases of the junction left unmatched. The CDR3 has 16 residues.

The genes are TRBV5-1 and TRBJ1-6; 8 nucleotides agree with TRBD1. The CDR3 is 15 amino acids. Trimming removed 4 bases from V and 7 bases from J; junction bases left unmatched: 7. In germline, CDR1 is SGHRS, CDR2 YFSETQ. DNA for the CDR3: TGCGCCAGCAGCGCAGCAGGGGGCAGAAATTCACCCCTCCACTTT. The encoded protein is CASSAAGGRNSPLHF.

The chain links TRBV19 to TRBJ1-5; the D gene is possibly TRBD1 (5 bases). CDR3 length equals 19 residues. V lost 5 bases, J lost 4 bases, and 27 bases lay in between. Germline V CDR1 and CDR2: LNHDA, SQIVND (reference sequence). The CDR3 spells CASSLQGSKPVAGNQPQHF. The CDR3 region has the DNA TGTGCCAGTAGTTTGCAGGGTTCGAAACCCGTAGCAGGAAATCAGCCCCAGCATTTT.

The rearrangement joins TRBV6-6 to TRBJ1-6, with TRBD1 identical over 8 bases. Germline V gene lookup returns CDR1 MNHNY and CDR2 SVGAGI (reference sequence). The CDR3 contains 16 residues. V dropped 0 bases and J dropped 9; count of bases not matched to a gene: 7. The CDR3 region is CASSYSFGTGASPLHF. The CDR3, as DNA: TGTGCCAGCAGTTACTCGTTTGGGACAGGTGCTTCACCCCTCCACTTT.

The chain joins TRBV7-2 to TRBJ1-2; 8 positions agree with TRBD1. The V segment lost 5 bases and the J segment 8 bases; nucleotides outside the gene matches: 4. Germline V gene sequence: CDR1 SGHTA, CDR2 FQGNSA. The CDR3 runs 12 residues. CDR3 sequence: CASSQTGEGYTF. CDR3 DNA sequence: TGTGCCAGCAGCCAGACAGGGGAAGGCTACACCTTC.

The V gene is TRBV6-6, the J gene TRBJ2-6; weak D call: TRBD1 (5 bases). This CDR3 region has 16 residues. In germline, CDR1 is MNHNY, CDR2 SVGAGI (reference sequence). Trimming stripped 4 bases from V and 1 base from J, with 11 bases between. CDR3 in DNA: TGTGCCAGCAGTTCCTCCAGGGTTTCTGGGGCCAACGTCCTGACTTTC. This gives the protein CASSSSRVSGANVLTF.

The chain has TRBV5-1 and TRBJ1-1, with 7 nucleotides matching TRBD1. Germline V CDR1 and CDR2: SGHRS, YFSETQ. The J segment lost 1 base and the V segment lost 0 bases, leaving 3 bases of the junction unmatched. CDR3 length: 15 residues. In DNA form, the CDR3 reads TGCGCCAGCAGCTTGGGACAGGGTCGGAACACTGAAGCTTTCTTT. The encoded protein is CASSLGQGRNTEAFF.

This chain joins TRBV5-1 and TRBJ2-7, with 7 bases that match TRBD1. This CDR3 is built from 14 residues. The J segment lost 3 bases and the V segment lost 0 bases, leaving 3 bases of the junction unmatched. Germline lookup yields CDR1 SGHRS and CDR2 YFSETQ. CDR3 sequence: CASSLAGQNYEQYV. CDR3 bases: TGCGCCAGCAGCTTGGCGGGACAGAACTACGAGCAGTACGTC.

The V gene is TRBV18, the J gene TRBJ1-2, with 9 bases lining up with TRBD1. Trimming cost V 5 bases and J 6 bases; bases outside gene matches: 4. This CDR3 contains 13 residues. Germline loops: CDR1 KGHSH, CDR2 LQKENI. The CDR3 sequence: CASSAGQGDGYTF. The CDR3 bases are TGTGCCAGCTCAGCGGGACAGGGCGATGGCTACACCTTC.

The rearrangement joins TRBV28 to TRBJ1-2, with D possibly matching TRBD1 (6 bases). There are 16 residues in the CDR3. In germline, CDR1 is MDHEN, CDR2 SYDVKM. Between the trimmed V and J ends, which lost 6 bases and 8 bases, there was a span of 25 bases. CDR3: CASSPRSGTPWSGYTF. The CDR3 region has the DNA TGTGCCAGCAGCCCCCGGTCGGGGACACCATGGTCGGGCTACACCTTC.

The CDR3 region is CASSPPTSGDETNTQYF. The CDR3 nucleotides read TGTGCCAGCTCACCACCCACTAGCGGGGACGAGACCAATACGCAGTATTTT. The V and J genes are TRBV18 and TRBJ2-3; 10 bases line up with TRBD2. Germline-derived CDR1 and CDR2 are KGHSH and LQKENI. This CDR3 spans 17 amino acids. V shed 0 bases and J 7 bases; nucleotides not matched to a gene: 10.